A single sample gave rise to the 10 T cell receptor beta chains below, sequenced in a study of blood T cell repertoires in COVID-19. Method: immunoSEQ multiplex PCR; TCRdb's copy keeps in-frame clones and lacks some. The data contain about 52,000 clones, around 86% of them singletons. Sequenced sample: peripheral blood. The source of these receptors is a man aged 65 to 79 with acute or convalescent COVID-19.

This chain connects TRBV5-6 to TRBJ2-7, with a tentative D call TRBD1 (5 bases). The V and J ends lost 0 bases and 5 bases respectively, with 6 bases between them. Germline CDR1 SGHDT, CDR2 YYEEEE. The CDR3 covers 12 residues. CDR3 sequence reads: CASSLAGNEQYV. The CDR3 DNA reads TGTGCCAGCAGCTTGGCAGGGAACGAGCAGTACGTC.

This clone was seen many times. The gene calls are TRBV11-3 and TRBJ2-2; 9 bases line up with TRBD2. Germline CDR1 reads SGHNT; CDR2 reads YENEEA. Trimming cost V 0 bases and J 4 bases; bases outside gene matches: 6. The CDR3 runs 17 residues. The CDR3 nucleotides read TGTGCCAGCAGCTTAGAGCGTTTTAGCGGGGGCACCGGGGAGCTGTTTTTT. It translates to CASSLERFSGGTGELFF.

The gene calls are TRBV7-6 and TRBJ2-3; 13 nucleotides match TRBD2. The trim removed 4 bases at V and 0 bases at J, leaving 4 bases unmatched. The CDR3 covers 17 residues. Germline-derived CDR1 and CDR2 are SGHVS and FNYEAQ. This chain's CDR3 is CASSSSTSGGSTDTQYF. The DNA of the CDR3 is TGTGCCAGCAGCTCCTCGACTAGCGGGGGGAGCACAGATACGCAGTATTTT.

CDR3 DNA sequence: TGTGCCAGCAGTGAAGCGGGAGGGGGGCTCTATGGCTACACCTTC. It yields the protein CASSEAGGGLYGYTF. The chain couples TRBV2 to TRBJ1-2, with D perhaps matching TRBD1 (6 bases). Germline CDR1 reads SNHLY; CDR2 reads FYNNEI. This CDR3 comprises 15 residues. V lost 0 bases to trimming and J lost 4 bases, with 12 bases between them.

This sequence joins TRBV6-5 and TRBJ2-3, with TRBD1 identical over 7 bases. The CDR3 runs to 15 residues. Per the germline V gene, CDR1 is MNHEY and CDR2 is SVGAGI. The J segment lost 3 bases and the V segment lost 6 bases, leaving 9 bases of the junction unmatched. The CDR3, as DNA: TGTGCCAGCAGCTTTGACAGGGCGAGGACAGATACGCAGTATTTT. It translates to CASSFDRARTDTQYF.

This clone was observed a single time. Written as DNA, the CDR3 is TGTGCCAGTAGTAATGAGTGGGGGCAGGGGGCCGATGAGCAGTTCTTC. Translating it yields CASSNEWGQGADEQFF. This rearrangement joins TRBV19 to TRBJ2-1; TRBD1 aligns across 8 bases. The J segment lost 8 bases and the V segment lost 4 bases, leaving 13 bases of the junction unmatched. The germline V gene has CDR1 LNHDA and CDR2 SQIVND (reference sequence). The CDR3 runs 16 residues.

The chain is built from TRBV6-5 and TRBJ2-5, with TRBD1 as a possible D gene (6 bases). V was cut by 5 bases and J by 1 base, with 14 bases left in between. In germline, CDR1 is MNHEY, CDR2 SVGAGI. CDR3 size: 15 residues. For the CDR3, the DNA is TGTGCCAGCAGTATTTCCCTAGGGGGCCAAGAGACCCAGTACTTC. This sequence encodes CASSISLGGQETQYF.

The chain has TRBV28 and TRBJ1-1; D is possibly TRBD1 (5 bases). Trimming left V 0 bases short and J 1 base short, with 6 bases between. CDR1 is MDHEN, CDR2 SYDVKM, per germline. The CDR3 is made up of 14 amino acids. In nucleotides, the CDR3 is TGTGCCAGCAGTTTATGGCAGGGGAACACTGAAGCTTTCTTT. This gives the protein CASSLWQGNTEAFF.

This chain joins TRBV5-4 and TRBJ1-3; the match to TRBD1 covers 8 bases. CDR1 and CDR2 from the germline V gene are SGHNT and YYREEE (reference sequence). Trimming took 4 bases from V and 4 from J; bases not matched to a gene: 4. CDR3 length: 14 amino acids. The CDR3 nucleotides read TGTGCCAGCAGCCCCAGGGGGCCAGGAAACACCATATATTTT. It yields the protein CASSPRGPGNTIYF.

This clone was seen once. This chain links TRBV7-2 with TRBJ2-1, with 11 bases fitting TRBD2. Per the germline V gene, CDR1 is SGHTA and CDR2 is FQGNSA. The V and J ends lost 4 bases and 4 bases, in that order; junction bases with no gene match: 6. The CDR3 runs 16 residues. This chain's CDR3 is CASSSASGRSYNEQFF. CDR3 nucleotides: TGTGCCAGCAGCTCCGCTAGCGGGAGGAGTTACAATGAGCAGTTCTTC.